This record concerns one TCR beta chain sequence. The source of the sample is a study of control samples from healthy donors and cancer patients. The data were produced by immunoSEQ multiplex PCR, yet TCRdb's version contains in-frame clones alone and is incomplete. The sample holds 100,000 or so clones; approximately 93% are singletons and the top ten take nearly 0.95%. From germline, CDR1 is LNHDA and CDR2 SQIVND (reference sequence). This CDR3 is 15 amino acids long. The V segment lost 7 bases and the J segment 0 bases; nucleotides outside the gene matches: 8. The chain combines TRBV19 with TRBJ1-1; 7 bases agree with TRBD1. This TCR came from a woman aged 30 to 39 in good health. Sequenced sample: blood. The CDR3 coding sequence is TGTGCCAGTACTCCCACCCAGGGGGTGAACACTGAAGCTTTCTTT. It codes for CASTPTQGVNTEAFF.